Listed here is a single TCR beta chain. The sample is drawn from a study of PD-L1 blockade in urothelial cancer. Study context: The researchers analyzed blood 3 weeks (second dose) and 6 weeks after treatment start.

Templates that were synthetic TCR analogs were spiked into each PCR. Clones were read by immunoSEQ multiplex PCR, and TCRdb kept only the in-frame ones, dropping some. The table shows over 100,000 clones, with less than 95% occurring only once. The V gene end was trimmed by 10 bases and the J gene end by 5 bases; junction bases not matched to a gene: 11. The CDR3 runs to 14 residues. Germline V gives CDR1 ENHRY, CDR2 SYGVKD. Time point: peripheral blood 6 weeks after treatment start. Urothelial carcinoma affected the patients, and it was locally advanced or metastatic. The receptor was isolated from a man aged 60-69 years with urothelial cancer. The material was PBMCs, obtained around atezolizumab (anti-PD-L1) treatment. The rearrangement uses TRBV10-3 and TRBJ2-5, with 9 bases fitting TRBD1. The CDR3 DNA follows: TGTGCCACCGGGTCTACAGGGGGCGCGGAGACCCAGTACTTC. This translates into CATGSTGGAETQYF.